A single sample is the source of the 4 T cell receptor beta chains below, sequenced in a study of T cell responses to AZD1222 COVID-19 vaccine. Profiling relied on immunoSEQ multiplex PCR, and the TCRdb table lists in-frame clones only, not all of them. The sample has more than 120,000 clones; roughly 90% are singletons. The source material was peripheral blood, sampled 28 days after the second AZD1222 dose. These receptors were collected from an adult who received the AZD1222 COVID-19 vaccine.

In DNA, the CDR3 is TGTGCCAGCAGTCGAATTGATGAAGCTTTCTTT. Amino acid sequence: CASSRIDEAFF. The chain combines TRBV6-6 with TRBJ1-1; no definite D call. V was trimmed by 5 bases and J by 7 bases, leaving 8 bases between them. Germline-derived CDR1 and CDR2 are MNHNY and SVGAGI (reference sequence). The CDR3 spans 11 residues.

The CDR3 coding sequence is TGTGCCAGCAGTAAGACGGACAGGGTGGGAACTGAAGCTTTCTTT. Translation: CASSKTDRVGTEAFF. The rearrangement joins TRBV27 to TRBJ1-1; TRBD1 matches 8 bases. The CDR3 covers 15 residues. Germline V CDR1 and CDR2: MNHEY, SMNVEV (reference sequence). Trimming cost V 5 bases and J 5 bases; bases outside gene matches: 10.

This clone was seen a handful of times. The chain recombines TRBV5-5 with TRBJ2-7; maybe TRBD1 (6 bases). This CDR3 comprises 17 residues. The germline gives CDR1 SGHKS, CDR2 YYEKEE (reference sequence). Trimming pared 4 bases from V and 6 bases from J, leaving 26 bases between. Here the CDR3 reads CASSPRGGLSGFGEQYF. CDR3 nucleotide sequence: TGTGCCAGCAGCCCGAGAGGGGGTCTATCGGGCTTTGGCGAGCAGTACTTC. Using reference TRBV5-5 and TRBJ2-7 for the parts outside the CDR3, the full variable domain is DAGVTQSPTHLIKTRGQQVTLRCSPISGHKSVSWYQQVLGQGPQFIFQYYEKEERGRGNFPDRFSARQFPNYSSELNVNALLLGDSALYLCASSPRGGLSGFGEQYFGPGTRLTVT.

J is TRBJ1-6 and V is TRBV12-3 or TRBV12-4; D perhaps matches TRBD1 (6 bases). The V end lost 6 bases, the J end lost 9 bases, and 12 bases lay between the germline ends. CDR3 size: 13 residues. The CDR3 spells CASSLQGGSPLHF. CDR3 nucleotide sequence: TGTGCCAGCAGCCTACAGGGAGGTTCACCCCTCCACTTT.